This T cell receptor beta chain was captured by sequencing in a study of blood T cell repertoires in COVID-19. The wider study: The study drew acute and convalescent COVID-19 samples from the United States, Italy and Spain. PBMCs, B-cell-depleted T cells, or T cells were the source of the cDNA or gDNA that made up the material.

This CDR3 has 14 residues. Trimming at V came to 6 bases and at J to 3 bases, leaving 6 bases not matched to a gene. The germline CDR1 and CDR2 sequences are MNHEY and SVGAGI. As processed by the authors: Amplifying reference gene primers gave estimates of nucleated cell counts. Data came from immunoSEQ multiplex PCR; TCRdb stores just in-frame clones and leaves some out. That table gives V, J and clone size, and the DNA gave D and trimming. The sample holds approximately 54,000 clones; more than 80% are singletons and the top ten take roughly 5.7%. The TCR originated in an older woman with acute or convalescent COVID-19. The chain uses TRBV6-5 and TRBJ1-1, with TRBD1 identical over 8 bases. The sequencing input was peripheral blood. CDR3 bases: TGTGCCAGCAGCCCGACAGGGGTCTACACTGAAGCTTTCTTT. It codes for CASSPTGVYTEAFF.